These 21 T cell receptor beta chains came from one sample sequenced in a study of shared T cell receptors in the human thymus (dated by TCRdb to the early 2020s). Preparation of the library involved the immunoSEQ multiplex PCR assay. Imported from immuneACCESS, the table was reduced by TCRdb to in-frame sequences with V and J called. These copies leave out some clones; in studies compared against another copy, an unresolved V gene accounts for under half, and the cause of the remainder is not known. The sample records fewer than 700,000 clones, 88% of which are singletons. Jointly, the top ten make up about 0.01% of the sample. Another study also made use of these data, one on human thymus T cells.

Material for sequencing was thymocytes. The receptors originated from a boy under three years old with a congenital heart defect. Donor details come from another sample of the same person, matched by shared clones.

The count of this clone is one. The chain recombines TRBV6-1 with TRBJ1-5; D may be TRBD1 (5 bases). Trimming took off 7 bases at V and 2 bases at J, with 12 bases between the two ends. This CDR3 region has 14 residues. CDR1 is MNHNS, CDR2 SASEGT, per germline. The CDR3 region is CASNPGFGNQPQHF. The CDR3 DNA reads TGTGCCAGCAACCCAGGGTTCGGCAATCAGCCCCAGCATTTT.

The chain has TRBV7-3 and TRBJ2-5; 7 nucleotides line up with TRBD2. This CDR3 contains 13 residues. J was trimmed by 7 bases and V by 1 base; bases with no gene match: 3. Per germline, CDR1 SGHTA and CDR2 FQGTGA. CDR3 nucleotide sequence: TGTGCCAGCAGCTTAAATGGGGGGGGGACCCAGTACTTC. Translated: CASSLNGGGTQYF.

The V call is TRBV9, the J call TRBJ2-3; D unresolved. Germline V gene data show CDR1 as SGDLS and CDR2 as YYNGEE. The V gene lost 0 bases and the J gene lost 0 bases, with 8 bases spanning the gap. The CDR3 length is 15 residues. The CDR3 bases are TGTGCCAGCAGCGTAGGCTCCACTAGCACAGATACGCAGTATTTT. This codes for CASSVGSTSTDTQYF.

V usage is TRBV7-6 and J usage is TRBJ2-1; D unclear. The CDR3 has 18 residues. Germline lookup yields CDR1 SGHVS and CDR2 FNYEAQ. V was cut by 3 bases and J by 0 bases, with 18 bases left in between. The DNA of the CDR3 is TGTGCCAGCAGCTTGTCGCCGCCCGTTTTTAGCTCCTACAATGAGCAGTTCTTC. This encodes CASSLSPPVFSSYNEQFF.

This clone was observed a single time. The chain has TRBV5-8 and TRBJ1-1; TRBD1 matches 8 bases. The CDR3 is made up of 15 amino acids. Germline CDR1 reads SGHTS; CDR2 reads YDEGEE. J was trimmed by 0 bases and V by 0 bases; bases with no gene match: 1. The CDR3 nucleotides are TGTGCCAGCAGCTTGGGGACAGGGTTGAACACTGAAGCTTTCTTT. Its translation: CASSLGTGLNTEAFF.

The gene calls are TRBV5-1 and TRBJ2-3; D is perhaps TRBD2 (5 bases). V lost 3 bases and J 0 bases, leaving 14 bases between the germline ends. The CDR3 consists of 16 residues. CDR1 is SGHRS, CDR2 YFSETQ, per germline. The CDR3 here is CASSYELGPSTDTQYF. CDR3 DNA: TGCGCCAGCAGCTATGAACTAGGACCTAGCACAGATACGCAGTATTTT.

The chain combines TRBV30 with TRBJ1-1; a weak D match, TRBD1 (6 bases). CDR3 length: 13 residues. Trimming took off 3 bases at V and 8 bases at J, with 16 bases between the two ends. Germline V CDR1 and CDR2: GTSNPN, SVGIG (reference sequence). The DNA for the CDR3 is TGTGCCTGGAGCCCCGGGGGGGCACTCGAAGCTTTCTTT. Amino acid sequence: CAWSPGGALEAFF.

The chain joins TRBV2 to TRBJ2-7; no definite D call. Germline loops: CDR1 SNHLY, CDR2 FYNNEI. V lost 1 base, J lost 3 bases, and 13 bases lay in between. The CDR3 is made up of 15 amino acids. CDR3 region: CASSEDLGSLYEQYF. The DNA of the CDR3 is TGTGCCAGCAGTGAAGATCTCGGGTCCCTCTACGAGCAGTACTTC.

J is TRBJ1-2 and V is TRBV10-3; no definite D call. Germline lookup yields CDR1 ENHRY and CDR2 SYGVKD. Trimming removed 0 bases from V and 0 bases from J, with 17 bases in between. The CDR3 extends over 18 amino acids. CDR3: CAISESRLSVAANYGYTF. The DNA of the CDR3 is TGTGCCATCAGTGAGTCCCGGCTCTCCGTGGCGGCTAACTATGGCTACACCTTC.

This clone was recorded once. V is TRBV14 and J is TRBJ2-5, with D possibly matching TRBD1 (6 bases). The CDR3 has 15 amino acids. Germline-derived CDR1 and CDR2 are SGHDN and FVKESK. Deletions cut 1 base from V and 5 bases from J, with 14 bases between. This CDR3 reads CASSQGQGYAETQYF. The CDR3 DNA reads TGTGCCAGCAGCCAAGGGCAGGGGTACGCGGAGACCCAGTACTTC.

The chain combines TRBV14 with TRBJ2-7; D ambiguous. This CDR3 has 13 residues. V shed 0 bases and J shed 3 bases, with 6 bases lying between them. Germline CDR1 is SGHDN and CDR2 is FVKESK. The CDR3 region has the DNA TGTGCCAGCAGCCAAGAACCGGGCTACGAGCAGTACTTC. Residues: CASSQEPGYEQYF.

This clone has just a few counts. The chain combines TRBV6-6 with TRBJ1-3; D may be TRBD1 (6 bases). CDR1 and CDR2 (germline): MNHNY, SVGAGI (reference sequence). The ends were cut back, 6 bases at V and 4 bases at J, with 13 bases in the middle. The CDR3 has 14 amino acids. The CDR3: CASRPNQGGNTIYF. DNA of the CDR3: TGTGCCAGCAGACCCAATCAGGGGGGAAACACCATATATTTT.

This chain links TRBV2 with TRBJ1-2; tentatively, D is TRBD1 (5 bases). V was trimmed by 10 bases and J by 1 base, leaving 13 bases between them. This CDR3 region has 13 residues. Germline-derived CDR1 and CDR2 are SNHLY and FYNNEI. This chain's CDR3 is CAIQVGVNYGYTF. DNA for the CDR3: TGTGCCATCCAAGTAGGGGTTAACTATGGCTACACCTTC.

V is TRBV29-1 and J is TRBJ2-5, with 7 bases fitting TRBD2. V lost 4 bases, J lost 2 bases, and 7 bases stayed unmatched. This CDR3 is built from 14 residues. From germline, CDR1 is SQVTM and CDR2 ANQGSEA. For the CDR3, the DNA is TGCAGCGTTGGGGGCGGGGGTGGTCAAGAGACCCAGTACTTC. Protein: CSVGGGGGQETQYF.

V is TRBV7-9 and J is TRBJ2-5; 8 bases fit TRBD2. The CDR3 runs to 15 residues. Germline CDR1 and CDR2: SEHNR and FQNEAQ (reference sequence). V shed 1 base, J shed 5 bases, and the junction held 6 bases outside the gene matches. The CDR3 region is CASSLEGLGFETQYF. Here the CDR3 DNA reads TGTGCCAGCAGCTTAGAGGGACTAGGTTTCGAGACCCAGTACTTC.

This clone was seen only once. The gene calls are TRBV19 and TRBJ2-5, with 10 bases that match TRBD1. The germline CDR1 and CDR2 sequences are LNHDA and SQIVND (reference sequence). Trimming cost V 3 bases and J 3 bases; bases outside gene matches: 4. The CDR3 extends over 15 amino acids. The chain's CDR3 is CASSIVGQGKETQYF. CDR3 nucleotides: TGTGCCAGTAGTATCGTGGGACAGGGGAAAGAGACCCAGTACTTC.

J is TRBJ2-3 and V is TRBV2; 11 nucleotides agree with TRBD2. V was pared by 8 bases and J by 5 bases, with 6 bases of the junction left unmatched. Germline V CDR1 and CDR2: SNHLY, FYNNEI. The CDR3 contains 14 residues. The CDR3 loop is CASLLAGEIDTQYF. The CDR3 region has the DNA TGTGCCAGCCTACTAGCGGGAGAAATAGATACGCAGTATTTT.

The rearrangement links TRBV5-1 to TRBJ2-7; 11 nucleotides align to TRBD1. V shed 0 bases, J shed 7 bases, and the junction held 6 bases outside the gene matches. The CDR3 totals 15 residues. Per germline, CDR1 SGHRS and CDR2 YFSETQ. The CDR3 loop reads CASSLGGQGAKEQYF. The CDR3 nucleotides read TGCGCCAGCAGCTTGGGTGGACAGGGGGCTAAGGAGCAGTACTTC.

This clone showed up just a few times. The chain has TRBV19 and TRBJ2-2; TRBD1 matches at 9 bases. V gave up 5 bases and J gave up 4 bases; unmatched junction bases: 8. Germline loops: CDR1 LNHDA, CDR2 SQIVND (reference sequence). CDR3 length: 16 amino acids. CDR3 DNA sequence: TGTGCCAGTAGTGGGGACAGGGAGCATGGCACCGGGGAGCTGTTTTTT. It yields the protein CASSGDREHGTGELFF.

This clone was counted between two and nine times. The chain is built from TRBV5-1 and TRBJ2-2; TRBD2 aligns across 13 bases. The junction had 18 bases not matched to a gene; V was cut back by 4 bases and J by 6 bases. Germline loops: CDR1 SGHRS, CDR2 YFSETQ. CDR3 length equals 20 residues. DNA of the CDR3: TGCGCCAGCAGCGACGCCGGGACTAGCGGGATGGGTTTGGAAGCCGGGGAGCTGTTTTTT. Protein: CASSDAGTSGMGLEAGELFF.

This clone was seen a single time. As DNA, the CDR3 is TGTGCCAGCAGCTTGGGAGGGGGCCAAGGACCCTACGAGCAGTACTTC. Protein product: CASSLGGGQGPYEQYF. The rearrangement joins TRBV5-6 to TRBJ2-7; 7 nucleotides match TRBD1. This CDR3 comprises 16 residues. The trim removed 0 bases at V and 2 bases at J, leaving 8 bases unmatched. In germline, CDR1 is SGHDT, CDR2 YYEEEE. Looking up the rest from reference TRBV5-6 and TRBJ2-7 gives the full variable domain: DAGVTQSPTHLIKTRGQQVTLRCSPKSGHDTVSWYQQALGQGPQFIFQYYEEEERQRGNFPDRFSGHQFPNYSSELNVNALLLGDSALYLCASSLGGGQGPYEQYFGPGTRLTVT.